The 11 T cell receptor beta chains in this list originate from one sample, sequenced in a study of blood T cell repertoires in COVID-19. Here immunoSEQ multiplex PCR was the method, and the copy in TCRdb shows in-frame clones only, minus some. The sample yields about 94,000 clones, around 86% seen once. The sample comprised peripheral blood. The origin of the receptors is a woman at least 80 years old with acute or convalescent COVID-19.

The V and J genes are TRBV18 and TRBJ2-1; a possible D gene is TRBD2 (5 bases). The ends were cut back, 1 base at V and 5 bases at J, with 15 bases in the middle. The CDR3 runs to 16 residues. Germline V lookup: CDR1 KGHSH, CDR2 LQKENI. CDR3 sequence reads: CASSPLFASLDNEQFF. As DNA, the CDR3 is TGTGCCAGCTCACCACTGTTCGCTAGCCTGGACAATGAGCAGTTCTTC.

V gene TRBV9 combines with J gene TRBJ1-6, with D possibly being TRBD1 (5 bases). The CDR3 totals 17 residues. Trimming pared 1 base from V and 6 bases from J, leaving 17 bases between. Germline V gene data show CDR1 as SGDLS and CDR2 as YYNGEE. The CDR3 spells CASSVKSGPSLNSPLHF. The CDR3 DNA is TGTGCCAGCAGCGTAAAGTCAGGGCCTAGTCTTAATTCACCCCTCCACTTT.

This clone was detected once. The CDR3 bases are TGCGCCAGCAGCCACGGGACAGGGAATGAAAAACTGTTTTTT. It yields the protein CASSHGTGNEKLFF. The J gene is TRBJ1-4, the V gene TRBV5-1, with TRBD1 matching 9 bases. Germline V gene lookup returns CDR1 SGHRS and CDR2 YFSETQ. Unmatched junction bases numbered 3, after V lost 4 bases and J lost 5 bases. There are 14 residues in the CDR3.

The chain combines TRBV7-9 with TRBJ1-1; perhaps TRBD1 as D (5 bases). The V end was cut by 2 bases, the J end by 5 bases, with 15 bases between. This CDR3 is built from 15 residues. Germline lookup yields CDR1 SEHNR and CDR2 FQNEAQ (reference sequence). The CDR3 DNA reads TGTGCCAGCAGCTTATGGGCAGGGATGGTAACTGAAGCTTTCTTT. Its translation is CASSLWAGMVTEAFF.

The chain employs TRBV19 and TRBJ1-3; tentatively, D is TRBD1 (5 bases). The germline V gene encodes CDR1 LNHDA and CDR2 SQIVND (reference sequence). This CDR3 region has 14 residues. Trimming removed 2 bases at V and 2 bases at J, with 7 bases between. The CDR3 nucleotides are TGTGCCAGTAGTATAATGGGGCCTGGAAACACCATATATTTT. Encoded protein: CASSIMGPGNTIYF. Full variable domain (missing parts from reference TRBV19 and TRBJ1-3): DGGITQSPKYLFRKEGQNVTLSCEQNLNHDAMYWYRQDPGQGLRLIYYSQIVNDFQKGDIAEGYSVSREKKESFPLTVTSAQKNPTAFYLCASSIMGPGNTIYFGEGSWLTVV.

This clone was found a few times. The DNA of the CDR3 is TGTGCCAGCTCACCAACGGACAGGTGGAACACTGAAGCTTTCTTT. Translating gives CASSPTDRWNTEAFF. The V call is TRBV18, the J call TRBJ1-1, with TRBD1 matching over 7 bases. Per germline, CDR1 KGHSH and CDR2 LQKENI. The length of the CDR3 is 15 residues. V was pared by 2 bases and J by 1 base, with 4 bases of the junction left unmatched.

CDR3 in DNA: TGTGCCAGCAGCCCGGGACAGGGTTATGGCTACACCTTC. Protein: CASSPGQGYGYTF. The V gene is TRBV14, the J gene TRBJ1-2; 9 bases fit TRBD1. The ends lost 4 bases at V and 5 bases at J; junction bases unmatched: 2. Germline lookup yields CDR1 SGHDN and CDR2 FVKESK. The CDR3 is 13 amino acids.

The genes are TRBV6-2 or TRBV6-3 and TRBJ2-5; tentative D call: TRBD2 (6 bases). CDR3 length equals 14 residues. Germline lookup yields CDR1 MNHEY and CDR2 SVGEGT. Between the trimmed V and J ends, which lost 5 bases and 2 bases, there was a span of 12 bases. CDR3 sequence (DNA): TGTGCCAGCAGTCGCCCCGGGGGACAAGAGACCCAGTACTTC. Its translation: CASSRPGGQETQYF.

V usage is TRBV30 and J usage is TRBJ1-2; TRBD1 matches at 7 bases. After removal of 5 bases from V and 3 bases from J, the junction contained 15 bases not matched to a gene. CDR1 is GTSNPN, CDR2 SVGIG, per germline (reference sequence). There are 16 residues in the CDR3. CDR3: CAWGSGAGGGYYGYTF. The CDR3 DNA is TGTGCCTGGGGTTCCGGGGCAGGGGGAGGATACTATGGCTACACCTTC.

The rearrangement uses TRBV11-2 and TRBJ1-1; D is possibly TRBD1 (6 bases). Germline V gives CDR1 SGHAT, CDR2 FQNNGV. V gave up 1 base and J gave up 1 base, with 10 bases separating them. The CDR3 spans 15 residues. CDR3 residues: CASSLVQGRNTEAFF. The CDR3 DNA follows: TGTGCCAGCAGCTTAGTGCAGGGGAGGAACACTGAAGCTTTCTTT.

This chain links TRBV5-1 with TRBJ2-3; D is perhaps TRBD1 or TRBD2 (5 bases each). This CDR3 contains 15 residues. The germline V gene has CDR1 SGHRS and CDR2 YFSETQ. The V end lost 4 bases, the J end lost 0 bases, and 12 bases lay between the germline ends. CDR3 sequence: CASSLGRTSTDTQYF. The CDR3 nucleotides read TGCGCCAGCAGCCTGGGACGGACTAGCACAGATACGCAGTATTTT. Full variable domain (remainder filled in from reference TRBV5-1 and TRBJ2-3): KAGVTQTPRYLIKTRGQQVTLSCSPISGHRSVSWYQQTPGQGLQFLFEYFSETQRNKGNFPGRFSGRQFSNSRSEMNVSTLELGDSALYLCASSLGRTSTDTQYFGPGTRLTVL.